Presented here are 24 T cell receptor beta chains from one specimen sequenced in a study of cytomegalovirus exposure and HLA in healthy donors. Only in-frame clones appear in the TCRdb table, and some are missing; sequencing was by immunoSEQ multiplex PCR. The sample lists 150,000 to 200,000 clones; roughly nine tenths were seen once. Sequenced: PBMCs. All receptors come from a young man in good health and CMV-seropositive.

CDR3 in amino acids: CASSQGVSNSDEQFF. In DNA form, the CDR3 reads TGTGCCAGCAGCCAAGGGGTAAGCAATAGCGATGAGCAGTTCTTC. The chain recombines TRBV14 with TRBJ2-1, with D perhaps TRBD2 (5 bases). V lost 1 base, J lost 8 bases, and 15 bases lay in between. The CDR3 has 15 amino acids. Germline assignment: CDR1 SGHDN and CDR2 FVKESK.

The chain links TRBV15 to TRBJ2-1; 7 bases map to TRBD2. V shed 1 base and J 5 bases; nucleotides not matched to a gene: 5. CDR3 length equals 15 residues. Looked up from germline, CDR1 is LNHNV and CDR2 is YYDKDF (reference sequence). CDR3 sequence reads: CATSRAGTTDNEQFF. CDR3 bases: TGTGCCACCAGCAGAGCTGGGACTACCGACAATGAGCAGTTCTTC.

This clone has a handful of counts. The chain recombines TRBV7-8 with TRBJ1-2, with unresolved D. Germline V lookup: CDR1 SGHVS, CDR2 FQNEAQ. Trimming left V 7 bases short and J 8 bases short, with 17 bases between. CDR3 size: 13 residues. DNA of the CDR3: TGTGCCAGCACCCCTATCCCGGAGGGCGGCTACACCTTC. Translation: CASTPIPEGGYTF.

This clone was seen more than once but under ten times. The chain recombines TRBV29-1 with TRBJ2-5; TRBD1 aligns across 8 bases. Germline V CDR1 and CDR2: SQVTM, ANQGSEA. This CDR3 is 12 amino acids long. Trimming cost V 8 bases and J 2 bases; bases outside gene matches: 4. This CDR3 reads CSTGQGQETQYF. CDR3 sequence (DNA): TGCAGCACCGGACAGGGTCAAGAGACCCAGTACTTC.

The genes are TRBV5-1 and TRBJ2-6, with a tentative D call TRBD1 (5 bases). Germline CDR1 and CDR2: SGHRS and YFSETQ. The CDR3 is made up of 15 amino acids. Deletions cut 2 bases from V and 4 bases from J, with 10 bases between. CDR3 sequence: CASSLGALGANVLTF. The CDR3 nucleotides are TGCGCCAGCAGCTTAGGGGCCTTAGGGGCCAACGTCCTGACTTTC.

The CDR3 coding sequence is TGTGCCAGCAGCAGTCGACAGGGTGACCCCTACGAGCAGTACTTC. Protein product: CASSSRQGDPYEQYF. The V call is TRBV7-8, the J call TRBJ2-7; 7 positions match TRBD1. There are 15 residues in the CDR3. Germline-derived CDR1 and CDR2 are SGHVS and FQNEAQ. With 5 bases clipped from V and 2 bases from J, the junction kept 9 bases outside the gene matches.

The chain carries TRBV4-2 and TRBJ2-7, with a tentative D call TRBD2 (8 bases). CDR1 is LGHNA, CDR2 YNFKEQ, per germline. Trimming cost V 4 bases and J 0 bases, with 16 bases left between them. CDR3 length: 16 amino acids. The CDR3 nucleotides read TGTGCCAGCAGCCGAGGGGGCGGGGGGAGCTCCTACGAGCAGTACTTC. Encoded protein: CASSRGGGGSSYEQYF.

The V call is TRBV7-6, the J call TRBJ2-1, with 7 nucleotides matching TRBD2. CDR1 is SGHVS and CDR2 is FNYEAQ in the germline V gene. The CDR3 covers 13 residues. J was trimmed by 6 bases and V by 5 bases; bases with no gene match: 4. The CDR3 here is CASSPRLANEQFF. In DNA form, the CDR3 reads TGTGCCAGCAGCCCTCGACTAGCCAATGAGCAGTTCTTC.

The CDR3 spells CARSSSSGPTDTQYF. The CDR3 DNA is TGTGCCAGAAGCTCCTCTAGCGGGCCCACAGATACGCAGTATTTT. The chain carries TRBV5-3 and TRBJ2-3; TRBD2 matches at 8 bases. TRBV5-3 falls under the ORF class, with uncertain function. J was trimmed by 2 bases and V by 3 bases; bases with no gene match: 5. The CDR3 contains 15 residues.

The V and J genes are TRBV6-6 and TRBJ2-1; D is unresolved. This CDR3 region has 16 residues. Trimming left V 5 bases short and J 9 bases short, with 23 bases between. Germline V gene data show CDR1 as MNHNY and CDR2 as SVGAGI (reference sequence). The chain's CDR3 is CASSPRLSPSQVEQFF. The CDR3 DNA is TGTGCCAGCAGTCCCCGATTATCTCCATCCCAGGTTGAGCAGTTCTTC.

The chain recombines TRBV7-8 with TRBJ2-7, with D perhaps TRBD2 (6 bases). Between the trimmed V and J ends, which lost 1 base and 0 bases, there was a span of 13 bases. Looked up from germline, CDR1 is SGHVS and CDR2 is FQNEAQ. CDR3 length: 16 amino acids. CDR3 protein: CASSLGRDASSYEQYF. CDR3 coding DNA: TGTGCCAGCAGCTTAGGGCGGGACGCCAGCTCCTACGAGCAGTACTTC.

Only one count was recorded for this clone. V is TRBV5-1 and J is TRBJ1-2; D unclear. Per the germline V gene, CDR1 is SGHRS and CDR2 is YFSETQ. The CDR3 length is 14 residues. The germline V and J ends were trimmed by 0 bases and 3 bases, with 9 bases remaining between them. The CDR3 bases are TGCGCCAGCAGCTTGGACAGCCTATACTATGGCTACACCTTC. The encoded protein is CASSLDSLYYGYTF. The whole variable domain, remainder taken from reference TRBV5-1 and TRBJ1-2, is KAGVTQTPRYLIKTRGQQVTLSCSPISGHRSVSWYQQTPGQGLQFLFEYFSETQRNKGNFPGRFSGRQFSNSRSEMNVSTLELGDSALYLCASSLDSLYYGYTFGSGTRLTVV.

This CDR3 reads CASSRIGTGEEQYF. The CDR3 region has the DNA TGTGCCAGCAGCCGAATCGGGACAGGGGAAGAGCAGTACTTC. V and J are TRBV7-9 and TRBJ2-7; 10 bases align to TRBD1. CDR1 SEHNR and CDR2 FQNEAQ come from the germline V gene (reference sequence). There are 14 residues in the CDR3. Trimming took 5 bases from V and 7 from J; bases not matched to a gene: 8.

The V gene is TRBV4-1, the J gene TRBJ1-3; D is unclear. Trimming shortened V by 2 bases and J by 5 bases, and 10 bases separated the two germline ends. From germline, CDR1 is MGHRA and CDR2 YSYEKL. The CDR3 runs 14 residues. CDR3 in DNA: TGCGCCAGCAGCCAACCAGGTGCGAGAAACACCATATATTTT. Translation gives CASSQPGARNTIYF.

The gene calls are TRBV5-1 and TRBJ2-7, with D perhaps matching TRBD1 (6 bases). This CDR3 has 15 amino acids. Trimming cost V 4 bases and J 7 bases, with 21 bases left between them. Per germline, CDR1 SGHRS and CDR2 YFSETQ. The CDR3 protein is CASSPLGTSRGEQYF. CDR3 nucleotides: TGCGCCAGCAGCCCGCTAGGGACAAGCCGTGGGGAGCAGTACTTC.

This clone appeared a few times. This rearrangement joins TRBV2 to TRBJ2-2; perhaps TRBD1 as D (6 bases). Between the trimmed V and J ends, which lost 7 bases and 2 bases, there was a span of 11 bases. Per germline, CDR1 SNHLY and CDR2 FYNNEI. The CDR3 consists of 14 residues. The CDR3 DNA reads TGTGCCAGCACAGGGGTTGCAAACACCGGGGAGCTGTTTTTT. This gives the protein CASTGVANTGELFF.

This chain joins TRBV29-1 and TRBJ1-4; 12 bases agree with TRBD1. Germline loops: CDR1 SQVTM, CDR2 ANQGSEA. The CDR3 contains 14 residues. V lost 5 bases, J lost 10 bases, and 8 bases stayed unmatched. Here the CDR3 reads CSVLGQGAFGKLFF. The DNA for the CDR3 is TGCAGCGTTTTGGGACAGGGGGCGTTTGGAAAACTGTTTTTT.

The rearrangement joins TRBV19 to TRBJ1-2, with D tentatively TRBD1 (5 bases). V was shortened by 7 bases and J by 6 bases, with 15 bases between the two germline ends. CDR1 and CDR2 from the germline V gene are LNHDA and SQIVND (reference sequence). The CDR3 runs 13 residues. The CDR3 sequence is CASTLGDLHGYTF. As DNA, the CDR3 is TGTGCCAGTACCCTGGGGGACTTACATGGCTACACCTTC.

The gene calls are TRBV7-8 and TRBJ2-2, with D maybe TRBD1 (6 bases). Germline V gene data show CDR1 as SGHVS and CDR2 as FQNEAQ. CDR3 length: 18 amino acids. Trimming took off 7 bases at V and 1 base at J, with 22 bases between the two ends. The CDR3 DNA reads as TGTGCCAGCATCCTCAGAGGTTCGGGACAAGGGAACACCGGGGAGCTGTTTTTT. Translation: CASILRGSGQGNTGELFF.

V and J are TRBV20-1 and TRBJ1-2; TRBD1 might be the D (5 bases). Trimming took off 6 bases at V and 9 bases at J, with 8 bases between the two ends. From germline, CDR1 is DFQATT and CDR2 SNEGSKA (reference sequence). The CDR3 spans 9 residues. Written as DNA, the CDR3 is TGCAGTGCCGACAGAAGCTACACCTTC. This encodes CSADRSYTF.

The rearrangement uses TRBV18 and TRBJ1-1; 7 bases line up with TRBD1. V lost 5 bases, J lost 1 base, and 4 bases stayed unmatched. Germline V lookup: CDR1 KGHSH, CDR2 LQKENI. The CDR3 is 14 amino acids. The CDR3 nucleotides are TGTGCCAGCTCATTGAACAGGGGGAACACTGAAGCTTTCTTT. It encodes CASSLNRGNTEAFF.

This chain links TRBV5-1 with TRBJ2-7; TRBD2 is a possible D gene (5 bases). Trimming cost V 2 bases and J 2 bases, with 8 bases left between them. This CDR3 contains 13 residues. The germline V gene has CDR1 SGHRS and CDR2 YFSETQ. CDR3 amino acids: CASSFRGPYEQYF. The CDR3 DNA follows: TGCGCCAGCAGCTTTCGGGGTCCCTACGAGCAGTACTTC.

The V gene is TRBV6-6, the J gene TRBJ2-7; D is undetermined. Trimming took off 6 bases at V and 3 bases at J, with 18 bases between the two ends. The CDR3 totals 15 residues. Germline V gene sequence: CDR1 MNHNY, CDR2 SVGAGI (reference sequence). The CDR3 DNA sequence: TGTGCCAGCAGACCCGCCCTGTTACTCGGCTACGAGCAGTACTTC. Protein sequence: CASRPALLLGYEQYF.

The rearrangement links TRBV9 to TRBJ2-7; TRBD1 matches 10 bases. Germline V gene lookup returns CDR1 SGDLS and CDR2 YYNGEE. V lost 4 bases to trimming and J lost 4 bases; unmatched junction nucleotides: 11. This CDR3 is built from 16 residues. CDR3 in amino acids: CASSSQPGQGRYEQYF. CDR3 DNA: TGTGCCAGCAGCTCGCAACCGGGACAGGGGCGATACGAGCAGTACTTC.